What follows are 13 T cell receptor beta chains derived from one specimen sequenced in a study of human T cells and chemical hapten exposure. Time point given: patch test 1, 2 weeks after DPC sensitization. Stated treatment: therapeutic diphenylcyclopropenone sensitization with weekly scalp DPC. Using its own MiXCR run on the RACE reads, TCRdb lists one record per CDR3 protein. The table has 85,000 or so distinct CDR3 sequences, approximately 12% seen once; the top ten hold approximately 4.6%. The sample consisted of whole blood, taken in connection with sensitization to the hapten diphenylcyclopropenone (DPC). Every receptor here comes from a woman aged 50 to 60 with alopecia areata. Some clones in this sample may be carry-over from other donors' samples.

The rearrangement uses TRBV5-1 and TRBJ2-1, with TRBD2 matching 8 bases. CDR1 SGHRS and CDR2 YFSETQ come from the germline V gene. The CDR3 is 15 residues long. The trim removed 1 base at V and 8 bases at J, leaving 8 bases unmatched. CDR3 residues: CASSLNRGGVDEQFF. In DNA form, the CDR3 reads TGCGCCAGCAGCTTGAATCGGGGGGGAGTCGATGAGCAGTTCTTC.

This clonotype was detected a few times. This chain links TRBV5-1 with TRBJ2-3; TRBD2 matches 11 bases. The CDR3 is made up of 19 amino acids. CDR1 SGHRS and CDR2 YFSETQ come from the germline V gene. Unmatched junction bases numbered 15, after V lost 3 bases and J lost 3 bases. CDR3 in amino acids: CASSSSGTSGPLRTDTQYF. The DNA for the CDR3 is TGCGCCAGCAGCTCCTCCGGGACTAGCGGACCCCTTAGAACAGATACGCAGTATTTT. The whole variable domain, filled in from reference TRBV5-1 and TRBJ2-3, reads KAGVTQTPRYLIKTRGQQVTLSCSPISGHRSVSWYQQTPGQGLQFLFEYFSETQRNKGNFPGRFSGRQFSNSRSEMNVSTLELGDSALYLCASSSSGTSGPLRTDTQYFGPGTRLTVL.

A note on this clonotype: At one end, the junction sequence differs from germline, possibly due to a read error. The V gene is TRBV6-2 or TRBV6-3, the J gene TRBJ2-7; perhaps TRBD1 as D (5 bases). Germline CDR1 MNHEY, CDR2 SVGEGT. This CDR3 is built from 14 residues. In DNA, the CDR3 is TGTGCCAGCAGTTACTCGACAGTCTCCTACGAGCGGTACTTC. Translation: CASSYSTVSYERYF.

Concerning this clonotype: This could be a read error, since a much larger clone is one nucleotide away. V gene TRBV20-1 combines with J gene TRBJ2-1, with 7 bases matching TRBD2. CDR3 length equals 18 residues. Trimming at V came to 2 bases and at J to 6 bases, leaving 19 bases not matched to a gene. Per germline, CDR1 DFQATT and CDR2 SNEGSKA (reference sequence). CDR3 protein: CSARQKSPTSFASNEQFF. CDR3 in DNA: TGCAGTGCTAGACAAAAGTCCCCGACTAGCTTCGCTTCCAATGAGCAGTTCTTC.

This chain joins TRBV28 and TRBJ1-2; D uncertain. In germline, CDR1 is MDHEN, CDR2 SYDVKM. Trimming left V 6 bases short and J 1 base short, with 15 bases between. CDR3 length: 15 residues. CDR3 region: CASSSPRRLNYGYTF. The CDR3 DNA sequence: TGTGCCAGCAGCTCACCGAGGCGTCTTAACTATGGCTACACCTTC.

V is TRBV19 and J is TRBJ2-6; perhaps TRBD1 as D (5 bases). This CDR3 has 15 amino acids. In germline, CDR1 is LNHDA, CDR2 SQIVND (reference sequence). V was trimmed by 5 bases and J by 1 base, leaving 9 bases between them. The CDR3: CASSSRQSGANVLTF. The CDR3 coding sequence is TGTGCCAGTAGTTCACGACAGTCTGGGGCCAACGTCCTGACTTTC.

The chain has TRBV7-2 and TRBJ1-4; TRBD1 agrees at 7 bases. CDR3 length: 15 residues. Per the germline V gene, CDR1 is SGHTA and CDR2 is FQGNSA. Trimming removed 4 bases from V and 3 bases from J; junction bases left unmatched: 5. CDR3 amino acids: CASSSTGVSNEKLFF. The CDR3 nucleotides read TGTGCCAGCAGCTCAACAGGGGTTTCTAATGAAAAACTGTTTTTT.

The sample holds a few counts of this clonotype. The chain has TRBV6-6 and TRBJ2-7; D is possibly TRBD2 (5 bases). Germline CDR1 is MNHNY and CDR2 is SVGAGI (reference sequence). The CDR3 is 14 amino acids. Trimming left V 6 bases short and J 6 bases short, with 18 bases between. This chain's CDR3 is CASSQNTRIAEQYF. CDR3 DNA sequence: TGTGCCAGCAGCCAAAACACTAGGATCGCCGAGCAGTACTTC.

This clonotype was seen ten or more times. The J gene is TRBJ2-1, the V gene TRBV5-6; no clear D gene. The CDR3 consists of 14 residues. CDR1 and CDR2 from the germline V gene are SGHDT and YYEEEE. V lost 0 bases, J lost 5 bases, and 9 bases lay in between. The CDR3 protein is CASSLAHSNNEQFF. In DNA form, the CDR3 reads TGTGCCAGCAGCTTGGCGCACAGTAACAATGAGCAGTTCTTC. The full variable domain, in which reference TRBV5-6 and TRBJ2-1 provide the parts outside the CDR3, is DAGVTQSPTHLIKTRGQQVTLRCSPKSGHDTVSWYQQALGQGPQFIFQYYEEEERQRGNFPDRFSGHQFPNYSSELNVNALLLGDSALYLCASSLAHSNNEQFFGPGTRLTVL.

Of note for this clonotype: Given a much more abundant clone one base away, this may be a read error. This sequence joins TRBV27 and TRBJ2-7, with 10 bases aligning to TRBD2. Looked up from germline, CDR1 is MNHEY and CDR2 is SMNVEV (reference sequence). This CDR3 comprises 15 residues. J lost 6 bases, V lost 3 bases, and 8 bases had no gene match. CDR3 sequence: CASSFGSGRASEQYF. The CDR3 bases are TGTGCCAGCAGTTTTGGCAGCGGGAGGGCCTCCGAGCAGTACTTC.

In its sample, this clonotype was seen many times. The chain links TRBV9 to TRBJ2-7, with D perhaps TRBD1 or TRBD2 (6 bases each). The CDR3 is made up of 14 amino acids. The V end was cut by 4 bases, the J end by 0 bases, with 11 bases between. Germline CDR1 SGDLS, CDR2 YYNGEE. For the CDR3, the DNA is TGTGCCAGCAGCCCCCGGGGGCTCTCCTACGAGCAGTACTTC. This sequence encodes CASSPRGLSYEQYF.

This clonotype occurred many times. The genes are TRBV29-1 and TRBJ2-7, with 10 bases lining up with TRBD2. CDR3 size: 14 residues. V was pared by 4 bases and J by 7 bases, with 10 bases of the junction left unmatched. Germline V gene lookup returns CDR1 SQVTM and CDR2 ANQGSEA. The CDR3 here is CSVGAGGPSREQYF. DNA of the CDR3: TGCAGCGTTGGAGCGGGAGGGCCCTCCAGGGAGCAGTACTTC.

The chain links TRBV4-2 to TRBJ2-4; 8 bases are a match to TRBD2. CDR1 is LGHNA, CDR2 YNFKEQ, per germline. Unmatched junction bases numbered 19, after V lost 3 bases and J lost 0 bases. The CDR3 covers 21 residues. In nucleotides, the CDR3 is TGTGCCAGCAGCCACAGCGGGGCTAGCGGGCACCCCGGGCGAGCCAAAAACATTCAGTACTTC. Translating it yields CASSHSGASGHPGRAKNIQYF.